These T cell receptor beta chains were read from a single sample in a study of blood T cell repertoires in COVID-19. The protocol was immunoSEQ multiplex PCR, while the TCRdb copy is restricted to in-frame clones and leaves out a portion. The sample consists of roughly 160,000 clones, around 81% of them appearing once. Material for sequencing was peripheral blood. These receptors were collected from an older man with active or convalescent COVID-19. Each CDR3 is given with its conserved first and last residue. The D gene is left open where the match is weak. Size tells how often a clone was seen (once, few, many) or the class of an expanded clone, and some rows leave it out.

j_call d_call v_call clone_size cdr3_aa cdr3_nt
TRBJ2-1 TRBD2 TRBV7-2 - CASSPSGIYNEQFF TGTGCCAGCAGCCCTAGCGGGATTTACAATGAGCAGTTCTTC
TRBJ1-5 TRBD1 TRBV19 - CASSPGQDDQPQHF TGTGCCAGTTCCCCGGGACAGGATGATCAGCCCCAGCATTTT
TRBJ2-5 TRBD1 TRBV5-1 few CASSLLTGGMGETQYF TGCGCCAGCAGCTTGCTTACAGGGGGCATGGGAGAGACCCAGTACTTC
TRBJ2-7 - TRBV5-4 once CASSLKGATYEQYF TGTGCCAGCAGCTTAAAAGGGGCTACCTACGAGCAGTACTTC
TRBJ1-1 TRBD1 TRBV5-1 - CASSLLTGQMNTEAFF TGCGCCAGCAGCTTGTTGACAGGGCAGATGAACACTGAAGCTTTCTTT
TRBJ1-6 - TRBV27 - CASSFVASPLHF TGTGCCAGCAGCTTCGTGGCTTCACCCCTCCACTTT
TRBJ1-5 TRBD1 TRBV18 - CASSPGTGNQPQHF TGTGCCAGCTCTCCCGGGACAGGGAATCAGCCCCAGCATTTT
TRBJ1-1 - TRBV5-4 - CASSLIETGNTEAFF TGTGCCAGCAGCCTGATCGAAACAGGGAACACTGAAGCTTTCTTT
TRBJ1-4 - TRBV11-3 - CASSLDGGEQFF TGTGCCAGCAGCTTAGATGGAGGGGAACAGTTTTTT
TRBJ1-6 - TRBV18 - CASSGATGDNSPLHF TGTGCCAGCTCGGGGGCGACAGGAGACAATTCACCCCTCCACTTT
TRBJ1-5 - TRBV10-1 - CASSEGGTRPQHF TGCGCCAGCAGTGAAGGGGGAACGAGACCCCAGCATTTT
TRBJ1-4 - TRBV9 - CASSGWEDDEKLFF TGTGCCAGCAGCGGATGGGAGGATGATGAAAAACTGTTTTTT
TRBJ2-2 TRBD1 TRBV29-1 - CSVTETGLGTGELFF TGCAGCGTCACAGAGACAGGGTTGGGCACCGGGGAGCTGTTTTTT
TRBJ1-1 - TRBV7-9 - CASSLASGATEAFF TGTGCCAGCAGCTTAGCTAGCGGGGCTACTGAAGCTTTCTTT
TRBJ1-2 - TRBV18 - CASSLGLGDGYTF TGTGCCAGCTCACTCGGTTTAGGGGATGGCTACACCTTC
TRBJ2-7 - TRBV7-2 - CASSPQTILYEQYF TGTGCCAGCAGCCCGCAGACAATTCTATACGAGCAGTACTTC
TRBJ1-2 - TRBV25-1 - CASSGGYDYTF TGTGCCAGCAGTGGAGGTTACGACTACACCTTC
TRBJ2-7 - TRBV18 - CASSPGQGKINEQYF TGTGCCAGCTCACCCGGTCAGGGAAAGATCAACGAGCAGTACTTC
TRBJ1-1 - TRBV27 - CASSLWGSGATKSGAFF TGTGCCAGCAGTTTATGGGGGTCAGGGGCTACAAAGTCAGGAGCTTTCTTT
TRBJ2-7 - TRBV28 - CASSPLYDEQYF TGTGCCAGCAGTCCGCTATACGACGAGCAGTACTTC
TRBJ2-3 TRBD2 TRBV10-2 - CASGVSGRVDTQYF TGCGCCAGCGGGGTTAGCGGGAGGGTAGATACGCAGTATTTT
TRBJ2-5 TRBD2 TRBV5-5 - CASSLRTSGGAETQYF TGTGCCAGCAGCCTTCGGACTAGCGGGGGGGCGGAGACCCAGTACTTC
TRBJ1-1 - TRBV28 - CASSLYDRVNTEAFF TGTGCCAGCAGTTTATATGACCGGGTGAACACTGAAGCTTTCTTT
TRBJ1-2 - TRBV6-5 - CASSYNPRQIGGYTF TGTGCCAGCAGTTATAACCCGAGACAGATAGGGGGCTACACCTTC
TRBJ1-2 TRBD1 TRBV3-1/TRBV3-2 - CASSLTTGTGLYGYTF TGTGCCAGCAGCTTAACTACCGGGACAGGACTTTATGGCTACACCTTC